The clone carrying this T cell receptor beta chain was found once. The antigen is undetermined. Looked up from germline, CDR1 is SGHNT and CDR2 is YENEEA. The CDR3 totals 13 residues. The germline V and J ends were trimmed by 8 bases and 2 bases, with 11 bases remaining between them. Sequencing was performed with immunoSEQ multiplex PCR; in TCRdb, only in-frame clones are kept and a portion is missing. The sample carries fewer than 110,000 clones, approximately 86% recorded once. This record belongs to a study of graft-versus-host responses after intestinal transplantation. Study overall: Multivisceral, liver-intestinal, or isolated intestinal transplants were given to recipients. The study gave all recipients anti-thymocyte globulin induction, then tacrolimus and steroids for about 3 years. General study findings and limits: The study associated peak circulating GvH clone levels with early post-transplant HvG declines. Researchers found GvH clones in recipient marrow, and some showed up first in ileum or blood.

The sample was unstimulated CD4+ T cells sorted from spleen or lymph node cells, taken before transplant. This receptor was identified in a human donor who was the organ donor for an intestinal transplant. This rearrangement joins TRBV11-3 to TRBJ2-3, with a possible D match to TRBD2 (5 bases). CDR3 region: CASGSGNTDTQYF. In DNA, the CDR3 is TGTGCCAGCGGATCGGGGAACACAGATACGCAGTATTTT.